This T cell receptor beta chain appears in the sequencing data of a study of identical twins. Points from the study as a whole: Memory repertoires lacked the insertion deficit that abundant cord blood beta clonotypes showed. Models predicted less out-of-frame TCR alpha sharing in monozygotic twins than was found. Conclusions came from cross-sectional statistical analysis, not from following the same donors.

This clonotype was observed at least ten times. Its antigen remains unknown. Unique molecular identifiers were present on cDNA, and template switching added a universal primer site. TCRdb re-called the 5' RACE reads through MiXCR, storing one row per CDR3 protein. Altogether some 630,000 distinct CDR3 sequences are present, less than 9% being singletons, with the ten largest covering 1.5% to 2%. CDR3 length equals 15 residues. V lost 2 bases to trimming and J lost 6 bases; unmatched junction nucleotides: 1. CDR1 is SGHRS and CDR2 is YFSETQ in the germline V gene. This sample also appeared in a second study, on yellow fever vaccine responses in identical twins.

The genes are TRBV5-1 and TRBJ2-1, with 14 bases identical to TRBD2. Sequencing input: PBMCs. The source of this sequence is a woman between 18 and 29 years old in good health. The CDR3: CASSFGLAGGNEQFF. CDR3 in DNA: TGCGCCAGCAGCTTCGGACTAGCGGGAGGCAATGAGCAGTTCTTC.